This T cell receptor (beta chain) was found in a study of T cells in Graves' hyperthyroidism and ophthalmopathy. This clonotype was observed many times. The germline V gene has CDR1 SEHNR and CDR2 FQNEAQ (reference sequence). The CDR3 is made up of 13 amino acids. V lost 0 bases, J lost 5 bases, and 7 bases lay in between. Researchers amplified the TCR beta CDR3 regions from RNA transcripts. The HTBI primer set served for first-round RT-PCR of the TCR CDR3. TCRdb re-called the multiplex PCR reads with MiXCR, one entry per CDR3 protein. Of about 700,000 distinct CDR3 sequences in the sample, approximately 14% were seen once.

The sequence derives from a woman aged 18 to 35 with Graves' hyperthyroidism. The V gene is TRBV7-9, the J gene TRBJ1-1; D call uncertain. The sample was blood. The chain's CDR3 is CASSLAIVTEAFF. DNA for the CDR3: TGTGCCAGCAGCTTAGCAATTGTTACTGAAGCTTTCTTT.